This T cell receptor beta chain was identified in a study of post-analysis software for immune sequencing data. Study-wide results and limits: Patients showed TRBV5-6, TRBV5-1 and TRBV20-1 among roughly 5 TRBV segments more frequent than in controls.

The CDR3 totals 13 residues. The germline V and J ends were trimmed by 3 bases and 0 bases, with 5 bases remaining between them. This clonotype has more than one count but fewer than ten. What it recognizes is unknown. Unique molecular identifiers were carried by the TCR beta cDNA libraries. TCRdb reprocessed the PCR reads via MiXCR and lists one record per CDR3 protein. The sample yields hundreds of thousands of distinct CDR3 sequences, around 27% seen once. The chain uses TRBV12-3 or TRBV12-4 and TRBJ1-2; D call uncertain. The source of this sequence is a girl aged 5-17 years with multiple sclerosis. The sequenced material came from blood. The CDR3 DNA follows: TGTGCCAGCAGTTTGTTGTCTAACTATGGCTACACCTTC. Translation: CASSLLSNYGYTF.